The source of this T cell receptor beta chain is a study of control samples from healthy donors and cancer patients. The CDR3 spans 13 residues. Germline lookup yields CDR1 SGHNT and CDR2 YYREEE (reference sequence). V lost 4 bases, J lost 6 bases, and 4 bases stayed unmatched. This clone was counted at least ten times. Clones were read by immunoSEQ multiplex PCR, and TCRdb kept only the in-frame ones, dropping some. The table lists approximately 110,000 clones, more than 85% of them singletons. Specimen: blood. The TCR comes from a young woman in good health. The rearrangement joins TRBV5-4 to TRBJ2-1; 7 bases line up with TRBD1. CDR3 nucleotide sequence: TGTGCCAGCAGCCTCGGACAGGTCAATGAGCAGTTCTTC. It codes for CASSLGQVNEQFF. The full variable domain, rest sourced from reference TRBV5-4 and TRBJ2-1, is ETGVTQSPTHLIKTRGQQVTLRCSSQSGHNTVSWYQQALGQGPQFIFQYYREEENGRGNFPPRFSGLQFPNYSSELNVNALELDDSALYLCASSLGQVNEQFFGPGTRLTVL.